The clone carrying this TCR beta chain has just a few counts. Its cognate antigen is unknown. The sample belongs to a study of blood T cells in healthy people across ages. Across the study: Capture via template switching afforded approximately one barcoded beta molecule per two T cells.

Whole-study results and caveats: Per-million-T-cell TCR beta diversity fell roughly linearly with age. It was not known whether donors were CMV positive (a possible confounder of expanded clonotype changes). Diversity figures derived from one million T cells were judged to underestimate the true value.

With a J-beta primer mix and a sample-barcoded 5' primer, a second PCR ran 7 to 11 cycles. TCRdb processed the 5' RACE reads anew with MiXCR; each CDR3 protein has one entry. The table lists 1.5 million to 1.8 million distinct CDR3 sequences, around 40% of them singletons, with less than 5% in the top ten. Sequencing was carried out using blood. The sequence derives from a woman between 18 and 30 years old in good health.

The DNA of the CDR3 is TGTGCCAGCACCGGACTAGCGGAGTCTAATGAGCAGTTCTTC. The encoded protein is CASTGLAESNEQFF. The V call is TRBV7-8, the J call TRBJ2-1; 10 bases align to TRBD2. With V trimmed by 7 bases and J by 7 bases, 7 bases remained unmatched. This CDR3 is built from 14 residues. Germline CDR1 SGHVS, CDR2 FQNEAQ.